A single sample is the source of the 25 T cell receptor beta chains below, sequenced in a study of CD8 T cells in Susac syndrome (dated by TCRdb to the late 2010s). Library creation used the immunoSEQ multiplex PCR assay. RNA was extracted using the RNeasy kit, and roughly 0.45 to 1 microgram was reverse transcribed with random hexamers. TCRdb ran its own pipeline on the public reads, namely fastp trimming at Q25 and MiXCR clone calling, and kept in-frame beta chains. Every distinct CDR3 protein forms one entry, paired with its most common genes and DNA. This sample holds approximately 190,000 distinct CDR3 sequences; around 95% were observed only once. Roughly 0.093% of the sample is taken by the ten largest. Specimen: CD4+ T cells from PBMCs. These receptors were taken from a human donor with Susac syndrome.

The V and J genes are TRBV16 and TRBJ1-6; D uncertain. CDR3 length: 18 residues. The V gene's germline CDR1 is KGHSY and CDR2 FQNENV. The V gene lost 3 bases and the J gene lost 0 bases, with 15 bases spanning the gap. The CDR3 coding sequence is TGTGCCAGCAGCCACTTATCCCCCCGGGGCTCCTATAATTCACCCCTCCACTTT. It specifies CASSHLSPRGSYNSPLHF.

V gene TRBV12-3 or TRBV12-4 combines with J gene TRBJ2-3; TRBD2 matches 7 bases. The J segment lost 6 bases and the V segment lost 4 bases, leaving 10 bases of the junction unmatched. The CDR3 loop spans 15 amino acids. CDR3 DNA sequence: TGTGCCAGCAGTTCGTGGAGGGCTAGCGGTGATACGCAGTATTTT. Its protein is CASSSWRASGDTQYF.

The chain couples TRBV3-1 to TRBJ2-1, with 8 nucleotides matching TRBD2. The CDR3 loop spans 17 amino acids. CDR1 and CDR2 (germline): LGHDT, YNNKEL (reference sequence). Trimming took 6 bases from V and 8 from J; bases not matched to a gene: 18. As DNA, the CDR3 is TGTGCCAGCAGTAGGTTCGGGGGGGCCATCTCTGGGGATGAGCAGTTCTTC. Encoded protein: CASSRFGGAISGDEQFF.

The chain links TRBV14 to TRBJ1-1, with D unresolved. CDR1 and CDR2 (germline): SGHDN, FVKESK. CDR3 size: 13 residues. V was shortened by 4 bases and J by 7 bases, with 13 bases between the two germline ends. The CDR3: CASSPTRGREAFF. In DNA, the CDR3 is TGTGCCAGCAGCCCCACCCGAGGGCGTGAAGCTTTCTTT. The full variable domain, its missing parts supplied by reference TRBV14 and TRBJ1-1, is EAGVTQFPSHSVIEKGQTVTLRCDPISGHDNLYWYRRVMGKEIKFLLHFVKESKQDESGMPNNRFLAERTGGTYSTLKVQPAELEDSGVYFCASSPTRGREAFFGQGTRLTVV.

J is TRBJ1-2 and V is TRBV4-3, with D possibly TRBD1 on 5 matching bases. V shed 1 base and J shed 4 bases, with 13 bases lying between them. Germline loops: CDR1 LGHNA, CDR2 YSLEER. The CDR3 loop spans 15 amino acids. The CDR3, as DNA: TGCGCCAGCAGCCAAGTTTTGCCAGGGAGCTATGGCTACACCTTC. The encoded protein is CASSQVLPGSYGYTF.

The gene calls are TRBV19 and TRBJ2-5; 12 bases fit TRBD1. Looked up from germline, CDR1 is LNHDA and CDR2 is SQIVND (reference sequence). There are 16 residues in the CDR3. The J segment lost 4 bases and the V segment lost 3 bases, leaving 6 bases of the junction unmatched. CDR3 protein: CASSMPGQGALETQYF. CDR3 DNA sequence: TGTGCCAGTAGTATGCCGGGACAGGGGGCTTTAGAGACCCAGTACTTC.

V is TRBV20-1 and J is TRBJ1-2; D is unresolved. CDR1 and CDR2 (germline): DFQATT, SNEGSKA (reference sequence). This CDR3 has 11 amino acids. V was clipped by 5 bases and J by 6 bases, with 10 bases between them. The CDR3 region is CSAYIVNGYTF. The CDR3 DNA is TGCAGTGCTTACATCGTTAATGGCTACACCTTC.

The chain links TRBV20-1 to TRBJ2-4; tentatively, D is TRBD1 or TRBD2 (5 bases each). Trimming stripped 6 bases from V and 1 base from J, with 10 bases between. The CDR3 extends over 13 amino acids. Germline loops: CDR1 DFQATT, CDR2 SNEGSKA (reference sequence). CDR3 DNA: TGCAGTGCCCGAGGGGCGGCCAAAAACATTCAGTACTTC. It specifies CSARGAAKNIQYF.

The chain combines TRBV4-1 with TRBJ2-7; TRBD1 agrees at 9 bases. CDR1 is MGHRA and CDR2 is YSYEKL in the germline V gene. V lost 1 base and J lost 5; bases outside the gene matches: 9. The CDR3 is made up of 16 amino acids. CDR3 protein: CASSQVFRDRDHEQYF. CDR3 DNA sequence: TGCGCCAGCAGCCAAGTATTTAGGGACAGGGACCACGAGCAGTACTTC.

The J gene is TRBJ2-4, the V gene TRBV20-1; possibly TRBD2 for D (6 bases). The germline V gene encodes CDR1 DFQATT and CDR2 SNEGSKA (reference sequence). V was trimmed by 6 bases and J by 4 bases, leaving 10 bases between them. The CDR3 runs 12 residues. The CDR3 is CSAGDLKNIQYF. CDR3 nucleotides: TGCAGTGCAGGGGACTTGAAAAACATTCAGTACTTC.

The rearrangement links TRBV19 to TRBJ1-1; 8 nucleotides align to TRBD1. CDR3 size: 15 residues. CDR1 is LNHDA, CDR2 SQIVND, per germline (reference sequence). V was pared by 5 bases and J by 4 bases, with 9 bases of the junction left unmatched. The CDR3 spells CASSPWTGLGTEAFF. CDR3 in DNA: TGTGCCAGTAGTCCGTGGACAGGGTTGGGCACTGAAGCTTTCTTT.

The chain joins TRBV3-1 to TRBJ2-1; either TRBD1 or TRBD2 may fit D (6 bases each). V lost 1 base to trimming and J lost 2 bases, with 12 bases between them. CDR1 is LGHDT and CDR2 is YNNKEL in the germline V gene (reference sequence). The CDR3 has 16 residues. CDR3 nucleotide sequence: TGTGCCAGCAGCCAAGTTCGAGGGGGGCCCTACAATGAGCAGTTCTTC. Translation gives CASSQVRGGPYNEQFF.

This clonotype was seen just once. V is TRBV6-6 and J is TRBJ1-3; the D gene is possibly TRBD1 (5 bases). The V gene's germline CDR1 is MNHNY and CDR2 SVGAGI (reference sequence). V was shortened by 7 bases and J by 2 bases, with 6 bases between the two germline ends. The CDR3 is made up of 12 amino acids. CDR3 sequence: CASKGAGNTIYF. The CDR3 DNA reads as TGTGCCAGCAAAGGGGCTGGAAACACCATATATTTT.

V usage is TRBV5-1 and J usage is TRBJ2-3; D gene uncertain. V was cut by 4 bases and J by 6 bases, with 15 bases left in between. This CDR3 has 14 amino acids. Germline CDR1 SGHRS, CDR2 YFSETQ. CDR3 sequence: CASSPLTARDTQYF. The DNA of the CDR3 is TGCGCCAGCAGCCCCTTGACGGCACGTGATACGCAGTATTTT.

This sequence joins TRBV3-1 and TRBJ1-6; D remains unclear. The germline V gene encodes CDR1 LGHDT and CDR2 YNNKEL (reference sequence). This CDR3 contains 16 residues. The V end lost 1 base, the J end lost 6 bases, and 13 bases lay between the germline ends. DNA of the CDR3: TGTGCCAGCAGCCAAGGGTCTAACTTAGGTAATTCACCCCTCCACTTT. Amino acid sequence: CASSQGSNLGNSPLHF.

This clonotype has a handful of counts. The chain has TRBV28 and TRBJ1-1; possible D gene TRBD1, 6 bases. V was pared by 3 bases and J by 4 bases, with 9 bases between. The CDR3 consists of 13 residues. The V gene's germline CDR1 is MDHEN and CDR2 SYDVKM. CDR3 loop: CASSLGRGTEAFF. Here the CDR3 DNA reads TGTGCCAGCAGTTTGGGCAGGGGCACTGAAGCTTTCTTT.

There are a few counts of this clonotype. The CDR3 DNA sequence: TGCGCCAGCAGCCAATACGTCCATGGCTACACCTTC. This translates into CASSQYVHGYTF. V gene TRBV4-3 combines with J gene TRBJ1-2; D unclear. The CDR3 extends over 12 amino acids. V gave up 2 bases and J gave up 6 bases, with 7 bases separating them. Germline loops: CDR1 LGHNA, CDR2 YSLEER.

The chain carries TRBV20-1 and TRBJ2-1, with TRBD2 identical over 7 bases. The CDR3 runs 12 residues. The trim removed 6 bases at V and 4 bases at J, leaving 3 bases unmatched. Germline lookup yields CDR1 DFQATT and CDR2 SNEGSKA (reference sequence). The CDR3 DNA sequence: TGCAGTGCCCCCGGGGGGTACAATGAGCAGTTCTTC. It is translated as CSAPGGYNEQFF.

The CDR3 sequence: CSAIPRQGPNTGELFF. The CDR3 DNA is TGCAGTGCTATCCCCAGACAGGGGCCGAACACCGGGGAGCTGTTTTTT. The J gene is TRBJ2-2, the V gene TRBV20-1; 8 bases map to TRBD1. The length of the CDR3 is 16 residues. The J segment lost 0 bases and the V segment lost 4 bases, leaving 7 bases of the junction unmatched. CDR1 DFQATT and CDR2 SNEGSKA come from the germline V gene (reference sequence).

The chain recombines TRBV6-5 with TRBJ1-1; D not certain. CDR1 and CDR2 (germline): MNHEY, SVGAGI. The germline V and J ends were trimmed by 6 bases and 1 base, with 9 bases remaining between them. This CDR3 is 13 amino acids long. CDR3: CASSWSPNTEAFF. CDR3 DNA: TGTGCCAGCAGCTGGAGTCCGAACACTGAAGCTTTCTTT.

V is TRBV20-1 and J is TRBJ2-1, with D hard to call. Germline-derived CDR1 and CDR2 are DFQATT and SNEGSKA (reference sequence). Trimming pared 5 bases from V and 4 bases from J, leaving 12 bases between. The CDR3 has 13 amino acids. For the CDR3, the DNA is TGCAGTGCTCCTCTCTTGGGGTACAATGAGCAGTTCTTC. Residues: CSAPLLGYNEQFF.

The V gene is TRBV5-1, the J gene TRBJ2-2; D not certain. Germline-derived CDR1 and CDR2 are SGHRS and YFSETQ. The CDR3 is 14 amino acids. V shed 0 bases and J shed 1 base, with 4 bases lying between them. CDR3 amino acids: CASSLALNTGELFF. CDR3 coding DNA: TGCGCCAGCAGCTTGGCCCTGAACACCGGGGAGCTGTTTTTT.

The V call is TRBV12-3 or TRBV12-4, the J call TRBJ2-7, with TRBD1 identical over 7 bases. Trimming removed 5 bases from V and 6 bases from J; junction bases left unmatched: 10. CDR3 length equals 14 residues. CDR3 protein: CASSLADRAGEQYF. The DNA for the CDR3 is TGTGCCAGCAGTCTCGCCGACAGGGCCGGCGAGCAGTACTTC.

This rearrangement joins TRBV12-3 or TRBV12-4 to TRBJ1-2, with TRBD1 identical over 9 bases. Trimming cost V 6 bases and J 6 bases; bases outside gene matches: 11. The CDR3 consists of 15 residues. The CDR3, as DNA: TGTGCCAGCAGCCTGACCTCGACAGGGGGAGATGGCTACACCTTC. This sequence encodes CASSLTSTGGDGYTF.

As DNA, the CDR3 is TGTGCCAGCGGCGGGGGCACGAATGAAAAACTGTTTTTT. Encoded protein: CASGGGTNEKLFF. The chain is built from TRBV12-3 or TRBV12-4 and TRBJ1-4, with a possible D match to TRBD1 (6 bases). V shed 8 bases and J shed 5 bases, with 12 bases lying between them. The CDR3 has 13 amino acids.